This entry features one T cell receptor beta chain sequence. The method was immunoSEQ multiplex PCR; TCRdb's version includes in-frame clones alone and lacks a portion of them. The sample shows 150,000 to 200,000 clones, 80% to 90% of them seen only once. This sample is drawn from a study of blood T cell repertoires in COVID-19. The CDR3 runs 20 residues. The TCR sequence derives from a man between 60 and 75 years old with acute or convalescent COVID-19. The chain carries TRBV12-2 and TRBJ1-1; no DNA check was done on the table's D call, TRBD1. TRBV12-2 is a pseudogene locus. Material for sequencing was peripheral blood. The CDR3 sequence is CASRLGVSLTGHSPRTEAFF. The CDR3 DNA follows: TGTGCAAGTCGCTTAGGGGTCAGCCTGACAGGCCATTCCCCGAGGACTGAAGCTTTCTTT.